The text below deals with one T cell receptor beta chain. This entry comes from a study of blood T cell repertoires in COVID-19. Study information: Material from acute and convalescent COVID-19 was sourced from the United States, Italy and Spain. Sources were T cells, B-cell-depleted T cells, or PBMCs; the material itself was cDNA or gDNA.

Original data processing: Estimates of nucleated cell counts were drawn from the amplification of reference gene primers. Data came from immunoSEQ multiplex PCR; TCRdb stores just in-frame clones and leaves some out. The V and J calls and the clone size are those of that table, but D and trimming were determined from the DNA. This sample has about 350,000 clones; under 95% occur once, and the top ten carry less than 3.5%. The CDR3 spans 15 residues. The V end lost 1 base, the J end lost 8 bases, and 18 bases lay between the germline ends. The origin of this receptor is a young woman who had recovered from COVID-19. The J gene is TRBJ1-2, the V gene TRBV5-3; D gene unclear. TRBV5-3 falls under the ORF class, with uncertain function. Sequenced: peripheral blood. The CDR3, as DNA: TGTGCCAGAAGCTTGAGAGCGGGATCTAAGGTGGGCTACACCTTC. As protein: CARSLRAGSKVGYTF.